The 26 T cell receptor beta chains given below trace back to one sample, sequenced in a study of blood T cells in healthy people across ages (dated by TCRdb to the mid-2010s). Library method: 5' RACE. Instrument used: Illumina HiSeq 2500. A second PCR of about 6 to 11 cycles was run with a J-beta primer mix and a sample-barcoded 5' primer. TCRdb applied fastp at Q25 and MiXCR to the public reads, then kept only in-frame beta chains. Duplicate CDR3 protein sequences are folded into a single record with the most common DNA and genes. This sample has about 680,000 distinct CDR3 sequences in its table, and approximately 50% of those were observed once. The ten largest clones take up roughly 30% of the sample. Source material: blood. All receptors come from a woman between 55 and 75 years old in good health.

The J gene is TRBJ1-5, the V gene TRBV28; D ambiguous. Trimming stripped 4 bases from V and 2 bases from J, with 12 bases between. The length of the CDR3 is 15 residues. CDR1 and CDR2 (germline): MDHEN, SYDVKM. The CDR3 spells CASSSSGTGNQPQHF. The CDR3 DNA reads TGTGCCAGCAGTTCATCCGGAACCGGCAATCAGCCCCAGCATTTT.

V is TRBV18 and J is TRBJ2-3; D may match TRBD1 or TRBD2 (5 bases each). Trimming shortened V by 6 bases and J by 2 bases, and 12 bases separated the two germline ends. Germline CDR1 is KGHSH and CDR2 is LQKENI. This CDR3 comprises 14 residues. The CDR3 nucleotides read TGTGCCAGCTCTCCCATGGGGGACACAGATACGCAGTATTTT. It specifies CASSPMGDTDTQYF.

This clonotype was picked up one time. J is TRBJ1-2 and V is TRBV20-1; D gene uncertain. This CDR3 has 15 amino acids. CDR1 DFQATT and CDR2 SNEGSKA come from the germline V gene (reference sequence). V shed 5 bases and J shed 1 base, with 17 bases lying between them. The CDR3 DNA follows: TGCAGTGCTCCCCCCGAGGGCATGGATAACTATGGCTACACCTTC. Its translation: CSAPPEGMDNYGYTF.

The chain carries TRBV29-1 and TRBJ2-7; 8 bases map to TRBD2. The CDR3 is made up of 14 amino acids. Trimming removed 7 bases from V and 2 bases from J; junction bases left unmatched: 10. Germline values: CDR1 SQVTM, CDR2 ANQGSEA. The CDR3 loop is CSAEDSGTPYEQYF. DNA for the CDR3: TGCAGCGCAGAAGATAGCGGGACTCCCTACGAGCAGTACTTC.

The CDR3 sequence: CASSPLHTMNTEAFF. DNA of the CDR3: TGTGCCAGCAGCCCCCTCCATACGATGAACACTGAAGCTTTCTTT. The rearrangement links TRBV6-2 or TRBV6-3 to TRBJ1-1, with no clear D. Trimming removed 6 bases at V and 0 bases at J, with 14 bases between. Per germline, CDR1 MNHEY and CDR2 SVGEGT. The length of the CDR3 is 15 residues.

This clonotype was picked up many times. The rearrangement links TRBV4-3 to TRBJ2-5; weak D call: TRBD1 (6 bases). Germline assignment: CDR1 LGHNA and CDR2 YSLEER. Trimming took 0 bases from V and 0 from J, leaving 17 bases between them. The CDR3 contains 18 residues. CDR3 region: CASSQESKNRAYQETQYF. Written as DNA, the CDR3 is TGCGCCAGCAGCCAAGAAAGCAAAAACAGGGCTTACCAAGAGACCCAGTACTTC.

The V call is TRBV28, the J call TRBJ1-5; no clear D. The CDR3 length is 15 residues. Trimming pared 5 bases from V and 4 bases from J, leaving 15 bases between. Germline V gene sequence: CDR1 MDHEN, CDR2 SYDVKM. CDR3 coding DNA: TGTGCCAGCAGTGACGCCGGGATACCTAATCAGCCCCAGCATTTT. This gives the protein CASSDAGIPNQPQHF.

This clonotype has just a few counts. The CDR3 is CASSQEGPEYGYTF. The CDR3 DNA reads TGTGCCAGCAGCCAAGAAGGACCGGAATATGGCTACACCTTC. The genes are TRBV3-1 and TRBJ1-2; no reliable D call. Trimming shortened V by 0 bases and J by 5 bases, and 10 bases separated the two germline ends. This CDR3 has 14 amino acids. CDR1 is LGHDT, CDR2 YNNKEL, per germline (reference sequence).

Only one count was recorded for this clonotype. CDR3 region: CASSLRTSGSTYEQYF. CDR3 DNA: TGTGCCAGCTCACTACGGACTAGCGGGAGTACCTACGAGCAGTACTTC. V usage is TRBV18 and J usage is TRBJ2-5; 13 bases line up with TRBD2. The DNA end is a closer match to TRBJ2-7, so the J assignment may be wrong. Per germline, CDR1 KGHSH and CDR2 LQKENI. This CDR3 has 16 amino acids.

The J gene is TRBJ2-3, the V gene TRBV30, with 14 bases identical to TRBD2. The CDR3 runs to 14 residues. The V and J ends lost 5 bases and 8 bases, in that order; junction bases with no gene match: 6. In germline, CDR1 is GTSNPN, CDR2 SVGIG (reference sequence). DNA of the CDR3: TGTGCCTGGGGGACTAGCGGGGGACGACGTACGCAGTATTTT. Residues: CAWGTSGGRRTQYF.

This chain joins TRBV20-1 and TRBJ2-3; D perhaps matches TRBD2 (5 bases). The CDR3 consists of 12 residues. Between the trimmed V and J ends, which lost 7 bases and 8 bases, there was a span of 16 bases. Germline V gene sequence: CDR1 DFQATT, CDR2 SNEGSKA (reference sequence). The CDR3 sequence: CSGSDDRGTQYF. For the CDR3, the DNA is TGCAGTGGGTCGGATGACCGGGGTACGCAGTATTTT.

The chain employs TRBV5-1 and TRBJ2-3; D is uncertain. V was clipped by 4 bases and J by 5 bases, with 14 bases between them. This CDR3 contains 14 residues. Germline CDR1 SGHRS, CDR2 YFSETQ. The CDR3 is CASSAEGVGDTQYF. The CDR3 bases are TGCGCCAGCAGCGCAGAAGGAGTAGGAGATACGCAGTATTTT.

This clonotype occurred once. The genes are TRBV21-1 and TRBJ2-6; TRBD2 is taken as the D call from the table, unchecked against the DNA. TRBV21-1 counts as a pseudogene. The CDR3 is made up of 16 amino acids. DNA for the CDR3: TGTGCCAGCAGCGACGGACTAGCGGCTGGGGCCAACGTCCTGACTTTC. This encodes CASSDGLAAGANVLTF.

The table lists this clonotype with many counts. The CDR3 sequence: CASSSGDGSSYNEQFF. CDR3 in DNA: TGTGCCAGCAGCTCCGGGGACGGTAGCTCCTACAATGAGCAGTTCTTC. This chain uses TRBV7-9 with TRBJ2-1, with D perhaps being TRBD1 or TRBD2 (5 bases each). Germline values: CDR1 SEHNR, CDR2 FQNEAQ (reference sequence). This CDR3 region has 16 residues. V was shortened by 4 bases and J by 0 bases, with 13 bases between the two germline ends.

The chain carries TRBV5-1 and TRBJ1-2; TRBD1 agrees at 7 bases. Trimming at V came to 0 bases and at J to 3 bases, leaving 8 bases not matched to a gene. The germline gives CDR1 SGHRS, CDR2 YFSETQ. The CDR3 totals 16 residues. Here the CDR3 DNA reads TGCGCCAGCAGCTTGGTTTTTGGGGACAGAGACTATGGCTACACCTTC. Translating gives CASSLVFGDRDYGYTF.

The chain's CDR3 is CASSIRASRFGEQFF. CDR3 nucleotide sequence: TGTGCCAGCAGCATACGGGCCTCCCGTTTCGGTGAGCAGTTCTTC. The rearrangement links TRBV7-3 to TRBJ2-1; no clear D gene. Trimming stripped 5 bases from V and 9 bases from J, with 20 bases between. CDR1 is SGHTA and CDR2 is FQGTGA in the germline V gene. The CDR3 runs 15 residues.

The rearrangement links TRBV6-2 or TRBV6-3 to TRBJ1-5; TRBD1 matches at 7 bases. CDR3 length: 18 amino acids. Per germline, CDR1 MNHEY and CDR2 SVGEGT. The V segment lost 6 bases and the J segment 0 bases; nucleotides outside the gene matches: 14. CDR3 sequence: CASSYEAGGGYSNQPQHF. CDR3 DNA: TGTGCCAGCAGCTACGAGGCAGGGGGGGGATATAGCAATCAGCCCCAGCATTTT.

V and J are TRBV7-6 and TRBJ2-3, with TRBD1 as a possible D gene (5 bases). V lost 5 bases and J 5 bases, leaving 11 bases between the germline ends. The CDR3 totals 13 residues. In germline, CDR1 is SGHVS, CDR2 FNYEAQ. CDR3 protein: CASSPKQGDTQYF. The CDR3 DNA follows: TGTGCCAGCAGCCCCAAGCAGGGAGATACGCAGTATTTT.

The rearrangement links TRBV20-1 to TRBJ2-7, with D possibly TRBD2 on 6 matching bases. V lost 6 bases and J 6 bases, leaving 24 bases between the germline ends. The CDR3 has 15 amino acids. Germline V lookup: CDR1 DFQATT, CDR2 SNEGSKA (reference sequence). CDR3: CSAPSPGVFGSEQYF. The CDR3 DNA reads TGCAGTGCCCCGTCCCCGGGGGTCTTCGGGAGCGAGCAGTACTTC.

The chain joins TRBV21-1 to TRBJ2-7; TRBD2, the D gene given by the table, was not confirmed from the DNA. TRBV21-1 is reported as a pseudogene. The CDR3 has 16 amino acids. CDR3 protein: CASSKERIKGRYEQYF. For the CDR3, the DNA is TGTGCCAGCAGCAAAGAGAGGATAAAGGGGAGGTACGAGCAGTACTTC.

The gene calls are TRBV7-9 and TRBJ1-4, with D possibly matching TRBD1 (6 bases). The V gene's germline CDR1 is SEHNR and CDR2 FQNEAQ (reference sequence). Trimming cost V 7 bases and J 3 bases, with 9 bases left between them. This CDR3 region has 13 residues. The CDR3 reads CASTTGSNEKLFF. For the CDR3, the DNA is TGTGCCAGCACGACAGGTTCTAATGAAAAACTGTTTTTT.

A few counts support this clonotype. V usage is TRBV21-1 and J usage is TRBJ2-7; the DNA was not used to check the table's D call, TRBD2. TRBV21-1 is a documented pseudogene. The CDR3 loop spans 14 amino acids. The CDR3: CASSTRAFSYEQYF. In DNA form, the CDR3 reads TGTGCCAGCAGCACTAGGGCCTTCTCCTACGAGCAGTACTTC.

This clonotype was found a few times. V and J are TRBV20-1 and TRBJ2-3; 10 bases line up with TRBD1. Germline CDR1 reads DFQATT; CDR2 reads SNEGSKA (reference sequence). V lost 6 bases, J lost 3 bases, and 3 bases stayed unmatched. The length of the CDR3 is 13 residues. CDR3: CSAEDRGTDTQYF. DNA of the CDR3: TGCAGTGCAGAGGACAGGGGGACAGATACGCAGTATTTT.

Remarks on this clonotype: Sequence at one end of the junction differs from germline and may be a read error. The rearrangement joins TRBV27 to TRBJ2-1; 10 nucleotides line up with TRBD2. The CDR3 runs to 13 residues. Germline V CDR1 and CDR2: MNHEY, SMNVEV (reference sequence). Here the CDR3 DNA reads TGTGCCAGCAGTGTATCTAGCGGGAGTAAGCAGTTCTTC. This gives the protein CASSVSSGSKQFF.

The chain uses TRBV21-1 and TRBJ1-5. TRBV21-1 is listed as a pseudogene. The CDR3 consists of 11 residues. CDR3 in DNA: TGTGCCAGCAGCTGGTGGCAGCCCCAGCATTTT. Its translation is CASSWWQPQHF.

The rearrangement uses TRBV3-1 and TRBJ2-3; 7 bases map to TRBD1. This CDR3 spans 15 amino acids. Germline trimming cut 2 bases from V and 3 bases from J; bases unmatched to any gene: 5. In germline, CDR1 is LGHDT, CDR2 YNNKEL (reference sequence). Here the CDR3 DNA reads TGTGCCAGCAGCCAACCCGGACAGGCGACAGATACGCAGTATTTT. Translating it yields CASSQPGQATDTQYF.